This T cell receptor beta chain was recorded in a study of T cell responses to AZD1222 COVID-19 vaccine. Study outcomes and limitations: It was only a handful of AZD1222 recipients who were seropositive at baseline. Of spike-specific TCRs, nearly half reportedly target regions left unmutated in variants. CD4 TCRs covered the whole spike, strongest at regions 160-218 and 743-854. There were repertoire samples only from the period after the peak T cell response.

The CDR3 runs 14 residues. Germline V lookup: CDR1 MNHEY, CDR2 SVGEGT. The trim removed 5 bases at V and 6 bases at J, leaving 6 bases unmatched. Some clones are missing from TCRdb's copy, which holds only in-frame ones; the method was immunoSEQ multiplex PCR. The sample includes 130,000 or so clones, roughly 90% of them seen just once. Of note for this clone: What it binds is unknown.

The origin of this receptor is an adult in good health. The sample consisted of peripheral blood, taken on day 0 of AZD1222 vaccination. This rearrangement joins TRBV6-2 or TRBV6-3 to TRBJ2-7, with TRBD1 matching 11 bases. CDR3 in DNA: TGTGCCAGCAGTAACGGACAGGGGGCCGTCGAGCAGTACTTC. Protein: CASSNGQGAVEQYF.